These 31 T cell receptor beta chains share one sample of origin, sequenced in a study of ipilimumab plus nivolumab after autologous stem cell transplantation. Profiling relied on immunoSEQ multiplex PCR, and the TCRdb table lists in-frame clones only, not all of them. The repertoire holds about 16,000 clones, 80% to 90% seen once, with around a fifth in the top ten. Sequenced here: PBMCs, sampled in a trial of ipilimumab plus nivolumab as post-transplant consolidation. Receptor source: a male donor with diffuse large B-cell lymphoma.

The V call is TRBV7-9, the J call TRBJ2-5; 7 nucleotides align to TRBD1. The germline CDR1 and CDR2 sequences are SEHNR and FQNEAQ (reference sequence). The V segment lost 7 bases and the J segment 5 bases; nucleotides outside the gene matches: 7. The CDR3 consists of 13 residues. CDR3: CASTTGVSETQYF. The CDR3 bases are TGTGCCAGCACCACAGGGGTTTCGGAGACCCAGTACTTC.

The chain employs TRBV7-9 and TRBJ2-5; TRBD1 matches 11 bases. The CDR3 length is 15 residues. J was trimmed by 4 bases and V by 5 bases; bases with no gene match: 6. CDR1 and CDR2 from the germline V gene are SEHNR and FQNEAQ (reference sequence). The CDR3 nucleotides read TGTGCCAGCAGCCGGCGGACAGGGGGCGGAGAGACCCAGTACTTC. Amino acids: CASSRRTGGGETQYF.

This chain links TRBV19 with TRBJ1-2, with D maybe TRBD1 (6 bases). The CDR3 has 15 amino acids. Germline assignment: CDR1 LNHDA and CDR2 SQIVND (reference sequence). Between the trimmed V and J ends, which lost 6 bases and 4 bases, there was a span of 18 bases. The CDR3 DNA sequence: TGTGCCAGTAGCGAAAACGCAGGGGATTCCTATGGCTACACCTTC. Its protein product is CASSENAGDSYGYTF.

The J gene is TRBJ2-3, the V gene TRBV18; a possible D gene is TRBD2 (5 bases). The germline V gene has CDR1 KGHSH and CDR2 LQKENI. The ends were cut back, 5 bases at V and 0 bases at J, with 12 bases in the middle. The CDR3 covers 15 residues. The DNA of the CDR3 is TGTGCCAGCTCATGGGGATGGACTAGCACAGATACGCAGTATTTT. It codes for CASSWGWTSTDTQYF.

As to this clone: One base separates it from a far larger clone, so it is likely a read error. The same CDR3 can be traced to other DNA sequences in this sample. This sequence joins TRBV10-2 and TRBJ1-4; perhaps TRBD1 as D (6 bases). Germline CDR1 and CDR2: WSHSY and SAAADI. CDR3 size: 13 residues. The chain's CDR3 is CASTGHLNENLFF. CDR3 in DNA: TGCGCCTCAACGGGACACCTCAATGAAAACCTGTTTTTT.

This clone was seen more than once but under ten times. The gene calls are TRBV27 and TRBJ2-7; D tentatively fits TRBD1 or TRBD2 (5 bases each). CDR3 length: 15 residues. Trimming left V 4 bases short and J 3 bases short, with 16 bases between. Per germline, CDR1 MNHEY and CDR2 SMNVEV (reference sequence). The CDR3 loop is CASSSPGTFIYEQYF. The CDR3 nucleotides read TGTGCCAGCAGTTCGCCCGGGACCTTCATCTACGAGCAGTACTTC.

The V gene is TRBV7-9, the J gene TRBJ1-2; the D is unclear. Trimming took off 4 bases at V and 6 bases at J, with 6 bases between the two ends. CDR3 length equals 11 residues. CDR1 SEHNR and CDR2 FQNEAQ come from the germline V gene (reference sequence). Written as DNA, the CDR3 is TGTGCCAGCAGCTGGAGACATGGCTACACCTTC. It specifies CASSWRHGYTF.

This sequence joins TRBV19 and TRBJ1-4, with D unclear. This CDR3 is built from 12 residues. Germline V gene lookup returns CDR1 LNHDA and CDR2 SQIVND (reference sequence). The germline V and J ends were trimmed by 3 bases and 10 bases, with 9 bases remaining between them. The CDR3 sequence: CASSIRVGKLFF. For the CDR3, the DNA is TGTGCCAGTAGTATCCGGGTCGGAAAACTGTTTTTT.

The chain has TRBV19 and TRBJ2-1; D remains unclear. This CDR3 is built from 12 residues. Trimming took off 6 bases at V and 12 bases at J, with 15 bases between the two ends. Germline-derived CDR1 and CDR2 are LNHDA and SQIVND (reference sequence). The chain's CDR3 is CASSQADWGQFF. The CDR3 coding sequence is TGTGCCAGTAGCCAAGCCGATTGGGGGCAGTTCTTC.

The CDR3 is CASSLAGGYQETQYF. For the CDR3, the DNA is TGTGCCAGCAGCTTAGCGGGAGGGTACCAAGAGACCCAGTACTTC. The rearrangement links TRBV7-2 to TRBJ2-5; 7 nucleotides line up with TRBD2. V lost 0 bases to trimming and J lost 0 bases; unmatched junction nucleotides: 1. The CDR3 spans 15 residues. The germline V gene encodes CDR1 SGHTA and CDR2 FQGNSA.

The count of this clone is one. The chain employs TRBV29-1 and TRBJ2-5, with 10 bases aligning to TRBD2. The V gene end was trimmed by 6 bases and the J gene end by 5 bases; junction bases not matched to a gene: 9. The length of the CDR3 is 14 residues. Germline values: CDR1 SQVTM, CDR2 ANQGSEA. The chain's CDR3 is CSVRTSGSRETQYF. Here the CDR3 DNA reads TGCAGCGTACGGACTAGCGGCAGCCGGGAGACCCAGTACTTC.

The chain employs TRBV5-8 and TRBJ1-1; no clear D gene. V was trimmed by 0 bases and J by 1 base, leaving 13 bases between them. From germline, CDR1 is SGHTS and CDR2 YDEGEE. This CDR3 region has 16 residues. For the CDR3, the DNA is TGTGCCAGCAGCTTGGAAAAAAGACGGAAGAACACTGAAGCTTTCTTT. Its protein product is CASSLEKRRKNTEAFF.

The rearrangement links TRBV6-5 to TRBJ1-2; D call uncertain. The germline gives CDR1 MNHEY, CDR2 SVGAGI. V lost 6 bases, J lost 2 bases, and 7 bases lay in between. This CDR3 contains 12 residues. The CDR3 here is CASRQNNYGYTF. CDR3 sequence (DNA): TGTGCCAGCAGGCAAAACAACTATGGCTACACCTTC.

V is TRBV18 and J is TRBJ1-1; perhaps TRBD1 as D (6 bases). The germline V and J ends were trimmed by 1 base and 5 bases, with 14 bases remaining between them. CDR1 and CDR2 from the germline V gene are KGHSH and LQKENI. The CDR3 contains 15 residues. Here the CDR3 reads CASSPRGVGGTEAFF. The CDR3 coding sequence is TGTGCCAGCTCACCACGCGGGGTAGGGGGGACTGAAGCTTTCTTT.

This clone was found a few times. The CDR3 DNA follows: TGCGCCAGCAGCTTTGGACAGAGCTCCTATAATTCACCCCTCCACTTT. It encodes CASSFGQSSYNSPLHF. This chain joins TRBV5-1 and TRBJ1-6; TRBD1 is a possible D gene (6 bases). Germline V gene data show CDR1 as SGHRS and CDR2 as YFSETQ. V was clipped by 2 bases and J by 0 bases, with 9 bases between them. This CDR3 is 16 amino acids long.

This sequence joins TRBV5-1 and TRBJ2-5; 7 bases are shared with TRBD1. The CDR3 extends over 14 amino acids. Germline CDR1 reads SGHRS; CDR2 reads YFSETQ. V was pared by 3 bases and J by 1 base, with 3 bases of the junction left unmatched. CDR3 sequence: CASSSQGRQETQYF. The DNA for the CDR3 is TGCGCCAGCAGCTCACAGGGGCGCCAAGAGACCCAGTACTTC.

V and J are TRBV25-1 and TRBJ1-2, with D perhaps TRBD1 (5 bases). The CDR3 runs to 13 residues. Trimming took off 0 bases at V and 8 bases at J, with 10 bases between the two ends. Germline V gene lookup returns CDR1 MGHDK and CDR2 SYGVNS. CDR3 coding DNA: TGTGCCAGCAGTGAATATCAGGAGGGGGGCTACACCTTC. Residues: CASSEYQEGGYTF.

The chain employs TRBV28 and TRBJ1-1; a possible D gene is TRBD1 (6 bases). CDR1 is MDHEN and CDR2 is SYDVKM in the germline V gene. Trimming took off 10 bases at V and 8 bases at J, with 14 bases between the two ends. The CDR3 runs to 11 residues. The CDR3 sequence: CAITRGSEAFF. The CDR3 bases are TGTGCCATTACTAGGGGGTCCGAAGCTTTCTTT.

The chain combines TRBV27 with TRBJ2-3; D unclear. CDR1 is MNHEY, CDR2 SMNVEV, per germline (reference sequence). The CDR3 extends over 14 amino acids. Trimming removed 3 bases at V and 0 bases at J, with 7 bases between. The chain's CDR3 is CASSLGASTDTQYF. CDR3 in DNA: TGTGCCAGCAGTTTGGGCGCTAGCACAGATACGCAGTATTTT.

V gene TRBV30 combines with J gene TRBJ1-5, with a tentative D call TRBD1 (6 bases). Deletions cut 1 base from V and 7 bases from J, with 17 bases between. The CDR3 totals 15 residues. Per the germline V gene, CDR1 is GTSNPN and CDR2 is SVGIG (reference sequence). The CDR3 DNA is TGTGCCTGGAGTGCCAGGGGTAGGGATAGCCAGCCCCAGCATTTT. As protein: CAWSARGRDSQPQHF.

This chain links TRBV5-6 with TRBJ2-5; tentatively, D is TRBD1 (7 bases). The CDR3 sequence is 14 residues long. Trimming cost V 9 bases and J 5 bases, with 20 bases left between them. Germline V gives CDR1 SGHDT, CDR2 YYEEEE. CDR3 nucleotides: TGTGCCACCCGGACCAGGGGGGCCGGTGAGACCCAGTACTTC. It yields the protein CATRTRGAGETQYF.

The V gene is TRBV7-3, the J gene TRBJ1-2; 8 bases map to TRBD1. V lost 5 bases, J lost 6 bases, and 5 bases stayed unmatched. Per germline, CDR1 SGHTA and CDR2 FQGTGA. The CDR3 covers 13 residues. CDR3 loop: CASSARTGNGYTF. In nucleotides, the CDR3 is TGTGCCAGCAGCGCCCGGACAGGGAATGGCTACACCTTC.

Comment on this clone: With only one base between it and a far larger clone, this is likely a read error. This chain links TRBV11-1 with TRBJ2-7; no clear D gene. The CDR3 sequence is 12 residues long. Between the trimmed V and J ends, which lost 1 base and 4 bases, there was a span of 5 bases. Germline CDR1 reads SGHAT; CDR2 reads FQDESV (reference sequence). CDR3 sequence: CASSLDAYEQYF. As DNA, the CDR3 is TGTGCCAGCAGCTTAGACGCGTACGAGCAGTACTTC.

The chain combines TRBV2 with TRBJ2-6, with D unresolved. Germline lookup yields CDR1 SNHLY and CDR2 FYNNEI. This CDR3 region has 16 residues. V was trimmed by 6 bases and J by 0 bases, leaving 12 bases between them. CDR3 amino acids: CASSMDRVSGANVLTF. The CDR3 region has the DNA TGTGCCAGCAGCATGGACCGGGTCTCTGGGGCCAACGTCCTGACTTTC. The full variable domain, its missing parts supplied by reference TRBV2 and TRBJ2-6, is EPEVTQTPSHQVTQMGQEVILRCVPISNHLYFYWYRQILGQKVEFLVSFYNNEISEKSEIFDDQFSVERPDGSNFTLKIRSTKLEDSAMYFCASSMDRVSGANVLTFGAGSRLTVL.

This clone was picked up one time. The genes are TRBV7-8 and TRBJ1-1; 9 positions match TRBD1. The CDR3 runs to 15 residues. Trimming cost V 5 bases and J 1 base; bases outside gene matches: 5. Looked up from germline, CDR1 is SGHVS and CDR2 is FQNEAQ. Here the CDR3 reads CASSLPGQGNTEAFF. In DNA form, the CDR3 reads TGTGCCAGCAGCCTACCGGGACAGGGGAACACTGAAGCTTTCTTT.

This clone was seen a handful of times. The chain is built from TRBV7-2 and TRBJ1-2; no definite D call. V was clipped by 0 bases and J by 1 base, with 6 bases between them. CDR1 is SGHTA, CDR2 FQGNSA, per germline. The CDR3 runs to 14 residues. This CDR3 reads CASSLARDNYGYTF. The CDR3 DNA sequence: TGTGCCAGCAGCTTAGCAAGGGATAACTATGGCTACACCTTC.

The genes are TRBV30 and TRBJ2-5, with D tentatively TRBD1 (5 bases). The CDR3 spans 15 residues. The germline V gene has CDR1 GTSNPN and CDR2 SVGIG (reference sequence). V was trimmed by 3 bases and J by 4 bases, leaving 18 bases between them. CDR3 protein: CAWRLRGSWGETQYF. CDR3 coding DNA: TGTGCCTGGAGGTTAAGGGGTTCATGGGGAGAGACCCAGTACTTC.

CDR3 sequence (DNA): TGTGCCAGCAGCCAACAGGGGAGCACTGAAGCTTTCTTT. Its translation: CASSQQGSTEAFF. This rearrangement joins TRBV5-4 to TRBJ1-1; TRBD1 matches 7 bases. The CDR3 consists of 13 residues. CDR1 and CDR2 (germline): SGHNT, YYREEE (reference sequence). The V and J ends lost 4 bases and 4 bases, in that order; junction bases with no gene match: 4.

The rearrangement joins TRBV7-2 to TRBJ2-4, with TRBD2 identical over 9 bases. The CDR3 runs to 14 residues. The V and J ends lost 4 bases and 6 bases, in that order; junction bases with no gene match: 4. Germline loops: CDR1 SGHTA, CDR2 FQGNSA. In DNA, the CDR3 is TGTGCCAGCAGCTCGAAGACTAGCGGAAACATTCAGTACTTC. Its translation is CASSSKTSGNIQYF.

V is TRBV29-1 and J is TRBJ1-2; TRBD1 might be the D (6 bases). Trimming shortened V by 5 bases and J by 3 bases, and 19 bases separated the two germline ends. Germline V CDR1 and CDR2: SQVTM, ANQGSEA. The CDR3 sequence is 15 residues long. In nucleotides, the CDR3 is TGCAGCGTTTCGCGACAGACAGGTCTAGACTATGGCTACACCTTC. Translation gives CSVSRQTGLDYGYTF.

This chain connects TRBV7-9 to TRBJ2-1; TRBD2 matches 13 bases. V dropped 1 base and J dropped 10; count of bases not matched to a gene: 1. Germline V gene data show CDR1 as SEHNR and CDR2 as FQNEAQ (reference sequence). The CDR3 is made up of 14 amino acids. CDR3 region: CASSLVLAGGEQFF. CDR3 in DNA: TGTGCCAGCAGCTTAGTACTAGCGGGAGGGGAGCAGTTCTTC.